Each of the 20 T cell receptor beta chains below was sequenced from the same sample in a study of beta chain features in type 1 diabetes. As every portion of the isolated RNA was reverse transcribed, the sequencing read expressed TCRB transcripts. Repertoires were generated with immunoSEQ multiplex PCR, while TCRdb's copy carries only in-frame clones and drops some. The sample consists of 250,000 to 400,000 clones, approximately 14% of them appearing once. The sequencing input was central memory CD4+ T cells from blood. Receptors originate from a man under 40 in good health.

This chain uses TRBV19 with TRBJ2-1; 11 nucleotides line up with TRBD2. J was trimmed by 9 bases and V by 4 bases; bases with no gene match: 8. Per germline, CDR1 LNHDA and CDR2 SQIVND (reference sequence). CDR3 length: 15 residues. The CDR3 spells CASSRVTSGMVEQFF. The CDR3, as DNA: TGTGCCAGTAGTAGAGTGACTAGCGGGATGGTTGAGCAGTTCTTC.

The chain links TRBV5-6 to TRBJ1-1; perhaps TRBD1 as D (5 bases). Deletions cut 0 bases from V and 2 bases from J, with 14 bases between. CDR3 length: 16 residues. Germline CDR1 and CDR2: SGHDT and YYEEEE. The CDR3, as DNA: TGTGCCAGCAGCTTGGAGGGATGGGGACTCAACACTGAAGCTTTCTTT. Translating gives CASSLEGWGLNTEAFF.

This clone was recorded at least ten times. The gene calls are TRBV19 and TRBJ2-5, with a possible D match to TRBD1 (5 bases). V was clipped by 6 bases and J by 2 bases, with 10 bases between them. The CDR3 sequence is 13 residues long. Germline values: CDR1 LNHDA, CDR2 SQIVND (reference sequence). CDR3 amino acids: CASRLRTQETQYF. The CDR3 nucleotides read TGTGCCAGTAGATTGAGGACACAAGAGACCCAGTACTTC.

This clone was picked up a small number of times. The gene calls are TRBV4-2 and TRBJ2-2; D may be TRBD1 (5 bases). The CDR3 is made up of 15 amino acids. With 0 bases removed from V and 8 bases from J, the gap between germline ends came to 13 bases. Germline V lookup: CDR1 LGHNA, CDR2 YNFKEQ. CDR3 nucleotide sequence: TGTGCCAGCAGCCAAGATCGACAGCCAACGGGGGAGCTGTTTTTT. Translated, it gives CASSQDRQPTGELFF.

The chain recombines TRBV28 with TRBJ1-3, with D hard to call. The CDR3 has 13 residues. Germline lookup yields CDR1 MDHEN and CDR2 SYDVKM. Trimming shortened V by 4 bases and J by 0 bases, and 4 bases separated the two germline ends. CDR3 sequence (DNA): TGTGCCAGCAGTTGGGGCTCTGGAAACACCATATATTTT. It is translated as CASSWGSGNTIYF.

This clone was observed a few times. The gene calls are TRBV20-1 and TRBJ1-4; D remains unclear. This CDR3 is 11 amino acids long. Per the germline V gene, CDR1 is DFQATT and CDR2 is SNEGSKA (reference sequence). CDR3 amino acids: CNLKSGEKLFF. As DNA, the CDR3 is TGCAACCTGAAATCCGGGGAAAAACTGTTTTTT.

The chain employs TRBV18 and TRBJ2-7, with 8 bases fitting TRBD1. Germline CDR1 reads KGHSH; CDR2 reads LQKENI. This CDR3 comprises 15 residues. The J segment lost 4 bases and the V segment lost 0 bases, leaving 5 bases of the junction unmatched. CDR3 protein: CASSPPGQEGYEQYF. The CDR3, as DNA: TGTGCCAGCTCACCACCGGGACAGGAGGGTTACGAGCAGTACTTC.

CDR3: CASSHGEAEAFF. CDR3 in DNA: TGTGCCAGCAGTCACGGGGAAGCTGAAGCTTTCTTT. V usage is TRBV6-1 and J usage is TRBJ1-1, with D hard to call. CDR1 is MNHNS and CDR2 is SASEGT in the germline V gene. Trimming pared 5 bases from V and 6 bases from J, leaving 10 bases between. The CDR3 has 12 residues.

The chain couples TRBV11-2 to TRBJ2-3; D uncertain. V was clipped by 8 bases and J by 0 bases, with 6 bases between them. CDR1 SGHAT and CDR2 FQNNGV come from the germline V gene. The CDR3 extends over 12 amino acids. CDR3 DNA: TGTGCCAGCGGGATTAGCACAGATACGCAGTATTTT. This codes for CASGISTDTQYF.

This clone was counted only a few times. Here the CDR3 DNA reads TGCGCCAGCAGCTTGGGACAGAGCAACACTGAAGCTTTCTTT. Residues: CASSLGQSNTEAFF. V gene TRBV5-1 combines with J gene TRBJ1-1, with D perhaps TRBD1 (5 bases). The germline CDR1 and CDR2 sequences are SGHRS and YFSETQ. This CDR3 region has 14 residues. V was shortened by 0 bases and J by 2 bases, with 8 bases between the two germline ends.

This clone was seen only a few times. This chain links TRBV5-1 with TRBJ2-1, with TRBD2 identical over 7 bases. The CDR3 extends over 15 amino acids. Germline V gives CDR1 SGHRS, CDR2 YFSETQ. V was clipped by 3 bases and J by 7 bases; unmatched bases: 10. CDR3 sequence reads: CASSSTSPELNEQFF. In DNA, the CDR3 is TGCGCCAGCAGCTCGACTAGCCCGGAATTAAATGAGCAGTTCTTC.

There are a few counts of this clone. V and J are TRBV10-3 and TRBJ2-3; 9 positions agree with TRBD2. CDR3 length equals 14 residues. Per germline, CDR1 ENHRY and CDR2 SYGVKD. The V gene end was trimmed by 4 bases and the J gene end by 6 bases; junction bases not matched to a gene: 5. DNA of the CDR3: TGTGCCATCAGTGGGACTAGCGTGCAGGATACGCAGTATTTT. Translation gives CAISGTSVQDTQYF.

The V and J genes are TRBV5-6 and TRBJ2-5; D may be TRBD2 (6 bases). Trimming pared 4 bases from V and 5 bases from J, leaving 15 bases between. The V gene's germline CDR1 is SGHDT and CDR2 YYEEEE. The CDR3 has 14 residues. Written as DNA, the CDR3 is TGTGCCAGCAGCACAGTAGCTGGGGGGGAGACCCAGTACTTC. It specifies CASSTVAGGETQYF.

The V gene is TRBV5-1, the J gene TRBJ2-7; perhaps TRBD1 as D (5 bases). The CDR3 is 15 amino acids. V shed 4 bases and J shed 2 bases, with 16 bases lying between them. CDR1 is SGHRS, CDR2 YFSETQ, per germline. The CDR3: CASSRAGISTYEQYF. CDR3 nucleotide sequence: TGCGCCAGCAGCAGAGCAGGGATATCCACCTACGAGCAGTACTTC.

This rearrangement joins TRBV20-1 to TRBJ1-2; unclear D gene. V was clipped by 4 bases and J by 5 bases, with 8 bases between them. Germline V lookup: CDR1 DFQATT, CDR2 SNEGSKA (reference sequence). The length of the CDR3 is 11 residues. In DNA, the CDR3 is TGCAGTGCTAAGAGTGTGTATGGCTACACCTTC. Its protein product is CSAKSVYGYTF.

This clone was picked up a small number of times. The rearrangement links TRBV7-6 to TRBJ2-3; no clear D. Trimming pared 2 bases from V and 3 bases from J, leaving 0 bases between. Per germline, CDR1 SGHVS and CDR2 FNYEAQ. This CDR3 is built from 11 residues. The CDR3 nucleotides are TGTGCCAGCAGCTTAACAGATACGCAGTATTTT. The encoded protein is CASSLTDTQYF.

The CDR3 loop reads CASRLSSSYNEQFF. CDR3 nucleotide sequence: TGTGCCAGCAGGCTAAGCAGCTCCTACAATGAGCAGTTCTTC. The V gene is TRBV28, the J gene TRBJ2-1; no firm D call. The V end lost 6 bases, the J end lost 0 bases, and 9 bases lay between the germline ends. The CDR3 is made up of 14 amino acids. Germline assignment: CDR1 MDHEN and CDR2 SYDVKM.

The sample holds a few counts of this clone. The V and J genes are TRBV6-5 and TRBJ1-5; TRBD1 aligns across 10 bases. V lost 6 bases, J lost 6 bases, and 5 bases stayed unmatched. CDR1 and CDR2 (germline): MNHEY, SVGAGI. The CDR3 sequence is 14 residues long. This chain's CDR3 is CASRGTGVGQPQHF. The CDR3 coding sequence is TGTGCCAGCAGAGGGACAGGGGTTGGTCAGCCCCAGCATTTT.

The chain combines TRBV29-1 with TRBJ1-2, with D unclear. Between the trimmed V and J ends, which lost 1 base and 3 bases, there was a span of 12 bases. Germline V CDR1 and CDR2: SQVTM, ANQGSEA. The CDR3 is 14 residues long. CDR3 sequence reads: CSVEGEGLDYGYTF. CDR3 nucleotides: TGCAGCGTTGAAGGGGAGGGATTGGACTATGGCTACACCTTC.

V gene TRBV19 combines with J gene TRBJ2-6, with D perhaps matching TRBD2 (6 bases). V was pared by 8 bases and J by 2 bases, with 7 bases between. The CDR3 has 13 residues. Germline V CDR1 and CDR2: LNHDA, SQIVND (reference sequence). Written as DNA, the CDR3 is TGTGCCAGTCGGAGGGCTGGGGCCAACGTCCTGACTTTC. It specifies CASRRAGANVLTF.